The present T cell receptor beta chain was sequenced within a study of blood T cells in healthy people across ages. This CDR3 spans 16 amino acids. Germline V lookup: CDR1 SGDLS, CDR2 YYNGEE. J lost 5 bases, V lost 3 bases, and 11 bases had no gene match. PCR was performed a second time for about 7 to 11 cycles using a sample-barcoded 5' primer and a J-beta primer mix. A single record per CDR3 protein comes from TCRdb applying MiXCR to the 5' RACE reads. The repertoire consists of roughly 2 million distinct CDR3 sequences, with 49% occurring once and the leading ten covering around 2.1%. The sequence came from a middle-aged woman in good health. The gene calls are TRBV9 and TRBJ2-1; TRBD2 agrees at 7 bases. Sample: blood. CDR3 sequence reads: CASSAGTGTINNEQFF. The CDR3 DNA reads TGTGCCAGCAGCGCGGGCACCGGGACTATTAACAATGAGCAGTTCTTC.